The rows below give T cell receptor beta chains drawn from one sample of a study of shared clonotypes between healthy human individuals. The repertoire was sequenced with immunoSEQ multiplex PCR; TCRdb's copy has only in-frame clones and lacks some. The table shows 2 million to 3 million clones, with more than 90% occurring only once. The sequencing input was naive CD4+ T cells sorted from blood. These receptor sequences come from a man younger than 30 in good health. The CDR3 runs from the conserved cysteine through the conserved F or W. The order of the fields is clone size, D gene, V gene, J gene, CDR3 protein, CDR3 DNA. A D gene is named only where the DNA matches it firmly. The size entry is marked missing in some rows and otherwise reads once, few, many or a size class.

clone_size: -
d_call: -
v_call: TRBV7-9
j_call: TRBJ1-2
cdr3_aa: CASSAHRASRGYTF
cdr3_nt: TGTGCCAGCAGCGCTCACCGGGCCTCAAGGGGCTACACCTTC

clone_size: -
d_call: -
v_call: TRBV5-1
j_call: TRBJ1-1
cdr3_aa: CASSLVEGSYGTEAFF
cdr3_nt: TGCGCCAGCAGCTTGGTAGAGGGGAGTTATGGCACTGAAGCTTTCTTT

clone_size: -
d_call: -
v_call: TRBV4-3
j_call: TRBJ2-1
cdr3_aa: CASSQDPRSSYNEQFF
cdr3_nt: TGCGCCAGCAGCCAAGATCCCAGAAGCTCCTACAATGAGCAGTTCTTC

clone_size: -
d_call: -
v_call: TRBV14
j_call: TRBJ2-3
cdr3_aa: CASSQDRMGAKDTDTQYF
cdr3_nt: TGTGCCAGCAGCCAAGATAGGATGGGGGCCAAGGATACAGATACGCAGTATTTT

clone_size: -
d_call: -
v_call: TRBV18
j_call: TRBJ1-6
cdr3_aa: CASSRELREVRSPLHF
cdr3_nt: TGTGCCAGCTCACGGGAACTCAGGGAGGTCAGGTCACCCCTCCACTTT

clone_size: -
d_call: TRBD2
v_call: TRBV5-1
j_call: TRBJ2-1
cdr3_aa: CASSLSSGRINEQFF
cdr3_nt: TGCGCCAGCAGCTTGAGTAGCGGGAGGATCAATGAGCAGTTCTTC

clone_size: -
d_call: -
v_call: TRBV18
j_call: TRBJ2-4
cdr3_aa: CASSPLPGILAKNIQYF
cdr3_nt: TGTGCCAGCTCACCATTACCAGGGATACTAGCCAAAAACATTCAGTACTTC

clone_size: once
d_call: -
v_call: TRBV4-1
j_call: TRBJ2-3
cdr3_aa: CASSQSGYTDTQYF
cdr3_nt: TGCGCCAGCAGCCAATCCGGGTACACAGATACGCAGTATTTT

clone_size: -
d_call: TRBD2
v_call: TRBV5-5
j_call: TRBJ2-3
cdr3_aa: CASSWAAGASTDTQYF
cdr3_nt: TGTGCCAGCAGCTGGGCAGCGGGGGCGAGCACAGATACGCAGTATTTT

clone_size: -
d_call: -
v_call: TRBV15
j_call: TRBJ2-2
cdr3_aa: CATSVKGTGELFF
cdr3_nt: TGTGCCACCAGCGTCAAGGGCACCGGGGAGCTGTTTTTT

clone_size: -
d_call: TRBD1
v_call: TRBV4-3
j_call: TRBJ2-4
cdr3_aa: CASSQARTGFNTQYF
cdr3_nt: TGCGCCAGCAGCCAAGCTAGGACAGGCTTCAACACTCAGTACTTC

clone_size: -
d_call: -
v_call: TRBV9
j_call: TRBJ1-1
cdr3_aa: CASSALNTEAFF
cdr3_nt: TGTGCCAGCAGCGCTCTGAACACTGAAGCTTTCTTT

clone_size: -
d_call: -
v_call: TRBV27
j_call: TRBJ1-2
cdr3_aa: CASSPPGQLIYGYTF
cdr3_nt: TGTGCCAGCAGCCCACCTGGACAGCTAATCTATGGCTACACCTTC

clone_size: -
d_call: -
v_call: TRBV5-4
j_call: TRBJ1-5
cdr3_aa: CASSLDGRRDDQPQHF
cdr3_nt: TGTGCCAGCAGCTTAGACGGGCGCAGGGATGATCAGCCCCAGCATTTT

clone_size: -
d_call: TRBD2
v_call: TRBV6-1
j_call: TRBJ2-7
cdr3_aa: CASSLAGSSYEQYF
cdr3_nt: TGTGCCAGCAGCCTAGCGGGGAGCTCCTACGAGCAGTACTTC

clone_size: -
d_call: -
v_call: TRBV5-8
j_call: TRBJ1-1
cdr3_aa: CASSLDQGGQAFF
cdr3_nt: TGTGCCAGCAGCTTGGATCAGGGCGGTCAAGCTTTCTTT

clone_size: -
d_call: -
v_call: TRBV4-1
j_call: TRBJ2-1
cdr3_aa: CASSQDRPSVVGDNEQFF
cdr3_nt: TGCGCCAGCAGCCAAGATCGGCCTAGCGTGGTGGGGGACAATGAGCAGTTCTTC

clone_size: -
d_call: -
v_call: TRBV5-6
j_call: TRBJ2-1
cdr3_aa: CASSWRGDNEQFF
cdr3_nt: TGTGCCAGCAGCTGGCGGGGCGACAATGAGCAGTTCTTC

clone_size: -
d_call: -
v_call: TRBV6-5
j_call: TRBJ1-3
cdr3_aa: CASSYSPPDSGNTIYF
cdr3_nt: TGTGCCAGCAGTTACTCGCCGCCGGACTCTGGAAACACCATATATTTT

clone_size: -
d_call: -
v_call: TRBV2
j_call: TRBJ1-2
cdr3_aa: CASSEAGAIGPLDYGYTF
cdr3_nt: TGTGCCAGCAGTGAAGCGGGGGCAATCGGCCCCCTCGATTATGGCTACACCTTC

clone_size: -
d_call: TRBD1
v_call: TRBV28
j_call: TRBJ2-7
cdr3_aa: CASRTGGVPSPYEQYF
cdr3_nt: TGTGCCAGCAGGACAGGGGGCGTCCCATCTCCCTACGAGCAGTACTTC

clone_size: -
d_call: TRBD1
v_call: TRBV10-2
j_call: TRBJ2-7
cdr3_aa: CASSERGPGQDEQYF
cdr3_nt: TGCGCCAGCAGTGAGAGGGGTCCGGGACAGGACGAGCAGTACTTC

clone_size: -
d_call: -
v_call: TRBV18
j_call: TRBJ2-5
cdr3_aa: CASSPGAETQYF
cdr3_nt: TGTGCCAGCTCACCAGGGGCCGAGACCCAGTACTTC

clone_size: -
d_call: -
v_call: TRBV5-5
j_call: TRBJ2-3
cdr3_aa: CASNPLTDTQYF
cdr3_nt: TGTGCCAGCAACCCTCTAACAGATACGCAGTATTTT

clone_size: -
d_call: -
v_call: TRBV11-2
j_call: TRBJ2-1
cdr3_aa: CASSLGIGNEQFF
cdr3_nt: TGTGCCAGCAGCTTGGGGATCGGCAATGAGCAGTTCTTC

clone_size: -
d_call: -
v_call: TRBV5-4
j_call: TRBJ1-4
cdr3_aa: CASSLGGSNEKLFF
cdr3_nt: TGTGCCAGCAGCTTGGGTGGATCCAATGAAAAACTGTTTTTT

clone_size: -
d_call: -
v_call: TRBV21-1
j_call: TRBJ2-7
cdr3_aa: CASSKMGQSYEQYF
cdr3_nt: TGTGCCAGCAGCAAAATGGGACAGAGTTACGAGCAGTACTTC

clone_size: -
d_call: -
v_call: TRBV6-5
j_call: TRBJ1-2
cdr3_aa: CASSYSTDINYGYTF
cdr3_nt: TGTGCCAGCAGTTACTCGACAGACATCAACTATGGCTACACCTTC

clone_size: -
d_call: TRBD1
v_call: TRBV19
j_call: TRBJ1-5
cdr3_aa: CASSIFLTGGFGQPQHF
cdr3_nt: TGTGCCAGTAGTATCTTCCTTACAGGGGGCTTTGGACAGCCCCAGCATTTT

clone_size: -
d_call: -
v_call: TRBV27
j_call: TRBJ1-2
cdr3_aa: CASSHTRGGYTF
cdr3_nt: TGTGCCAGCAGCCACACCCGAGGCGGCTACACCTTC

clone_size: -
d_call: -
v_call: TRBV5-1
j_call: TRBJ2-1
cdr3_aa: CASSSGSIGDEQFF
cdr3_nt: TGCGCCAGCAGCTCCGGCTCCATAGGCGATGAGCAGTTCTTC

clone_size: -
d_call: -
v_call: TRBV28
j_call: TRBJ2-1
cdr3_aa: CASSFRDGFYNEQFF
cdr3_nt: TGTGCCAGCAGTTTTCGGGACGGATTCTACAATGAGCAGTTCTTC

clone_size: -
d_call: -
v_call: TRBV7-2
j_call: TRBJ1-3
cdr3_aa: CASSIDQTSGNTIYF
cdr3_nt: TGTGCCAGCAGCATAGATCAAACCTCTGGAAACACCATATATTTT

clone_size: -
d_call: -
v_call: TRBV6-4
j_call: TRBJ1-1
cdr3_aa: CASSDSGPGGRAFF
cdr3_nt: TGTGCCAGCAGTGACTCAGGACCTGGCGGTCGAGCTTTCTTT

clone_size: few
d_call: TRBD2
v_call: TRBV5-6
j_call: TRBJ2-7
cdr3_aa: CASSPGLAGVEQYF
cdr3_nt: TGTGCCAGCAGCCCGGGACTAGCGGGGGTCGAGCAGTACTTC

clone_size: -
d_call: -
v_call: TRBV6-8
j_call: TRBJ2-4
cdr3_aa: CASSHKFRRSEAKNIQYF
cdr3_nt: TGTGCCAGCAGTCACAAGTTCAGAAGATCAGAGGCCAAAAACATTCAGTACTTC

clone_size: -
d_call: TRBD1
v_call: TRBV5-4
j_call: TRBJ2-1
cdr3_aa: CASSLTGGGRNEQFF
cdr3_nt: TGTGCCAGCAGCCTGACAGGGGGTGGGAGAAATGAGCAGTTCTTC

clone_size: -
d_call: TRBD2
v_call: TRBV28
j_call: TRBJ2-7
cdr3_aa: CASNTPGLAGTEYEQYF
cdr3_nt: TGTGCCAGCAATACACCGGGACTAGCGGGGACAGAATACGAGCAGTACTTC

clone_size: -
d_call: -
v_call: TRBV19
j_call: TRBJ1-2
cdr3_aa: CASSIEAGVGYGYTF
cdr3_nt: TGTGCCAGTAGTATAGAGGCAGGGGTTGGCTATGGCTACACCTTC

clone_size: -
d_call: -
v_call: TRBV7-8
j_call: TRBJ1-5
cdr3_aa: CASSLRVTQPQHF
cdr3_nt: TGTGCCAGCAGCCTCAGGGTAACTCAGCCCCAGCATTTT

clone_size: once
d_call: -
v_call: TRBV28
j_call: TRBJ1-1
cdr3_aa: CASSLRGGGNTEAFF
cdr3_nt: TGTGCCAGCAGTTTACGTGGGGGGGGGAACACTGAAGCTTTCTTT

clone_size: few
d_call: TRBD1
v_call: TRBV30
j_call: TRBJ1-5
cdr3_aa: CAWSGGQNQPQHF
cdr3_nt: TGTGCCTGGAGTGGGGGACAGAATCAGCCCCAGCATTTT

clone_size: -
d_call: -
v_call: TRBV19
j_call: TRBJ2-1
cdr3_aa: CASSGGVGDYNEQFF
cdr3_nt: TGTGCCAGTAGTGGGGGAGTAGGGGATTACAATGAGCAGTTCTTC

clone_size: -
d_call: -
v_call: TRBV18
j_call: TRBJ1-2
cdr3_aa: CASSPGTSGYTF
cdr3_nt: TGTGCCAGCTCACCGGGGACTTCGGGCTACACCTTC

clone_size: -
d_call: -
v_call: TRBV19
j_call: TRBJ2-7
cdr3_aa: CASSTTGGTYEQYF
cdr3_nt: TGTGCCAGTAGTACGACAGGCGGAACCTACGAGCAGTACTTC

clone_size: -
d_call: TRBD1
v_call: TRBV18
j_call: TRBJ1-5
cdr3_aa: CASSPMTGDQPQHF
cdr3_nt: TGTGCCAGCTCACCAATGACAGGGGATCAGCCCCAGCATTTT

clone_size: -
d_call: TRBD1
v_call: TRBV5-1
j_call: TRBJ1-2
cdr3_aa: CASSSGTGLGYTF
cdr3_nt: TGCGCCAGCAGCTCCGGGACAGGGCTAGGCTACACCTTC

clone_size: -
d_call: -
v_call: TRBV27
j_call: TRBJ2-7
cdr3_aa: CASRETGTDEQYF
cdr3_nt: TGTGCCAGCAGGGAGACAGGGACTGACGAGCAGTACTTC

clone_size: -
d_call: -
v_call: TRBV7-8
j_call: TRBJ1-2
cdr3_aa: CASSPAPGQRSAANYGYTF
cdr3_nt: TGTGCCAGCAGCCCCGCCCCCGGACAGCGAAGTGCCGCTAACTATGGCTACACCTTC

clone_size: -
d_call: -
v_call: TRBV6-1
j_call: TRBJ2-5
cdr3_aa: CASSVEGGWTQYF
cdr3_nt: TGTGCCAGCAGTGTCGAAGGGGGGTGGACCCAGTACTTC

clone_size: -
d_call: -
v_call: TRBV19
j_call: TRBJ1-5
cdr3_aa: CASSMFLQWDQPQHF
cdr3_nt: TGTGCCAGTAGTATGTTCCTTCAGTGGGATCAGCCCCAGCATTTT

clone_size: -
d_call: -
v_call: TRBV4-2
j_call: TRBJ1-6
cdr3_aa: CASSQDFPGVGSPLHF
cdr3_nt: TGTGCCAGCAGCCAAGATTTTCCGGGGGTAGGCTCACCCCTCCACTTT

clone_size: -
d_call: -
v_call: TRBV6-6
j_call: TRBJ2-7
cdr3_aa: CASSYTFPGSAYEQYF
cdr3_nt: TGTGCCAGCAGTTACACTTTCCCAGGGTCCGCCTACGAGCAGTACTTC

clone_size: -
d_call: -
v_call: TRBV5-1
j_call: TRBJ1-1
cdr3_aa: CASSLSGTPLNTEAFF
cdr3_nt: TGCGCCAGCAGCTTAAGCGGGACACCATTGAACACTGAAGCTTTCTTT

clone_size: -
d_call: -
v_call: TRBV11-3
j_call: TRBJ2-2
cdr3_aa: CASSLELRDTRHTGELFF
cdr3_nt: TGTGCCAGCAGCTTAGAACTCCGGGACACTAGACACACCGGGGAGCTGTTTTTT